This is a list of T cell receptor beta chains from one sample in a study of cytomegalovirus exposure and HLA in healthy donors. The method was immunoSEQ multiplex PCR; TCRdb's version includes in-frame clones alone and lacks a portion of them. The sample has 110,000 to 150,000 clones; 75% to 80% are singletons. Sequencing was done on a sample of PBMCs. Receptors originate from a woman aged 25 to 45 in good health and CMV-seronegative. CDR3s include the opening cysteine and the closing phenylalanine or tryptophan. The order of the fields is J gene, D gene, V gene, clone size, CDR3 protein, CDR3 DNA. A D gene is named only where the DNA matches it firmly. Rows give clone size only sometimes, using once, few, many, or a class for an expanded clone.

>TRBJ2-1|TRBD2|TRBV7-3|NA
CASSFSGGADEQFF
TGTGCCAGCAGCTTCAGCGGGGGGGCCGATGAGCAGTTCTTC
>TRBJ2-1|TRBD1|TRBV19|NA
CASQDRDHNEQFF
TGTGCCAGTCAGGACAGGGATCACAATGAGCAGTTCTTC
>TRBJ2-5|NA|TRBV10-3|NA
CATRGTLETQYF
TGTGCCACCCGAGGGACACTGGAGACCCAGTACTTC
>TRBJ1-6|NA|TRBV30|once
CARRQGNSPLHF
TGTGCCCGCAGGCAGGGGAATTCACCCCTCCACTTT
>TRBJ2-2|NA|TRBV7-7|NA
CASSPPGRETGELFF
TGTGCCAGCAGCCCTCCGGGACGGGAGACCGGGGAGCTGTTTTTT
>TRBJ2-7|NA|TRBV5-5|NA
CASSSRDYEQYF
TGTGCCAGCAGCTCCCGCGACTACGAGCAGTACTTC
>TRBJ1-1|TRBD1|TRBV5-8|NA
CASSYRDRGEAFF
TGTGCCAGCAGTTACCGGGACAGGGGAGAAGCTTTCTTT
>TRBJ2-7|NA|TRBV5-1|NA
CASRQPQGYEQYF
TGCGCCAGCAGGCAACCCCAGGGCTACGAGCAGTACTTC
>TRBJ1-4|TRBD1|TRBV5-1|NA
CASSLAGTGSEKLFF
TGCGCCAGCAGCTTGGCAGGGACAGGGTCTGAAAAACTGTTTTTT
>TRBJ2-3|TRBD1|TRBV7-9|NA
CASSATGSTDTQYF
TGTGCCAGCAGCGCGACAGGGAGCACAGATACGCAGTATTTT
>TRBJ2-7|NA|TRBV6-5|NA
CASSSTGSYEQYF
TGTGCCAGCAGTTCGACTGGCTCCTACGAGCAGTACTTC
>TRBJ1-4|NA|TRBV4-3|few
CASSLGGGDNEKLFF
TGCGCCAGCAGCCTCGGGGGAGGGGATAATGAAAAACTGTTTTTT
>TRBJ2-5|NA|TRBV9|NA
CASSVGGDQETQYF
TGTGCCAGCAGCGTAGGGGGGGACCAAGAGACCCAGTACTTC
>TRBJ2-1|NA|TRBV5-5|few
CASSLQGIEQFF
TGTGCCAGCAGCTTGCAGGGTATTGAGCAGTTCTTC
>TRBJ1-1|TRBD1|TRBV10-1|few
CASSANRGNTEAFF
TGCGCCAGCAGTGCAAACAGGGGGAACACTGAAGCTTTCTTT
>TRBJ1-5|NA|TRBV27|NA
CASSLSPGNSGPQHF
TGTGCCAGCAGTTTATCCCCAGGGAACTCGGGGCCCCAGCATTTT
>TRBJ2-1|TRBD2|TRBV5-1|NA
CASSSNPGLAGAGEQFF
TGCGCCAGCAGCTCGAACCCCGGACTAGCGGGGGCAGGTGAGCAGTTCTTC
>TRBJ2-5|NA|TRBV2|NA
CASEYQETQYF
TGTGCCAGCGAGTACCAAGAGACCCAGTACTTC
>TRBJ1-1|NA|TRBV9|once
CASSVANQLGGNTEAFF
TGTGCCAGCAGCGTAGCTAACCAATTGGGGGGTAACACTGAAGCTTTCTTT
>TRBJ1-1|NA|TRBV7-8|few
CASERGGYTEAFF
TGTGCCAGCGAACGGGGAGGGTACACTGAAGCTTTCTTT
>TRBJ1-4|TRBD1|TRBV4-2|NA
CASSQDRGRDEKLFF
TGTGCCAGCAGCCAAGACAGGGGGCGGGATGAAAAACTGTTTTTT
>TRBJ2-3|NA|TRBV5-4|NA
CASSVGTSQGTDTQYF
TGTGCCAGCAGCGTCGGGACCTCCCAGGGGACAGATACGCAGTATTTT
>TRBJ1-2|NA|TRBV9|NA
CASSVGVRASGYTF
TGTGCCAGCAGCGTAGGGGTCAGGGCTTCCGGCTACACCTTC
>TRBJ1-2|NA|TRBV5-6|NA
CASSLELQPEGTF
TGTGCCAGCAGCTTGGAATTACAGCCTGAGGGAACCTTC
>TRBJ2-7|TRBD2|TRBV30|NA
CAWMSLAGGQRREQYF
TGTGCCTGGATGTCCCTAGCGGGGGGGCAAAGGCGCGAGCAGTACTTC
>TRBJ1-4|NA|TRBV2|NA
CASMSGLGEKLFF
TGTGCCAGCATGTCAGGGCTGGGTGAAAAACTGTTTTTT
>TRBJ1-2|TRBD1|TRBV30|NA
CAWTTGTGVGGYTF
TGTGCCTGGACCACCGGGACAGGGGTTGGTGGCTACACCTTC
>TRBJ1-2|TRBD1|TRBV6-5|NA
CASSYVTGANYGYTF
TGTGCCAGCAGTTACGTGACAGGGGCTAACTATGGCTACACCTTC
>TRBJ2-2|TRBD1|TRBV4-1|NA
CASSRDDRGANTGELFF
TGCGCCAGCAGCCGGGACGACAGGGGCGCGAACACCGGGGAGCTGTTTTTT
>TRBJ1-1|TRBD1|TRBV5-6|NA
CASSSGQGANTEAFF
TGTGCCAGCAGCTCAGGACAGGGGGCGAACACTGAAGCTTTCTTT
>TRBJ1-2|NA|TRBV6-5|few
CASSYRTASFGYTF
TGTGCCAGCAGTTACCGGACAGCGAGTTTTGGCTACACCTTC
>TRBJ1-2|NA|TRBV15|NA
CATSPGAF
TGTGCCACCAGCCCGGGGGCCTTC
>TRBJ2-7|TRBD1|TRBV6-6|NA
CASGTGQGSYEQYF
TGTGCCAGCGGTACGGGACAGGGCTCCTACGAGCAGTACTTC
>TRBJ1-6|NA|TRBV10-2|NA
CASSPVSDNSPLHF
TGCGCCAGCAGTCCCGTCTCTGATAATTCACCCCTCCACTTT
>TRBJ2-5|TRBD1|TRBV18|few
CASSPRGTGYQETQYF
TGTGCCAGCTCACCACGGGGGACAGGCTACCAAGAGACCCAGTACTTC
>TRBJ1-2|NA|TRBV11-2|NA
CASSPSKFSHGYTF
TGTGCCAGCAGCCCGAGCAAGTTTAGTCATGGCTACACCTTC
>TRBJ1-2|NA|TRBV6-1|NA
CASSEYTVNYGYTF
TGTGCCAGCAGTGAATATACAGTTAACTATGGCTACACCTTC
>TRBJ2-1|TRBD1|TRBV28|NA
CASSTGGVEQFF
TGTGCCAGCAGTACAGGGGGCGTGGAGCAGTTCTTC
>TRBJ2-7|TRBD2|TRBV11-2|NA
CASRFKAGTTYEQYF
TGTGCCAGCAGGTTCAAAGCCGGGACTACCTACGAGCAGTACTTC
>TRBJ2-1|TRBD1|TRBV5-1|NA
CASSPRPGQGLSYNEQFF
TGCGCCAGCAGCCCCCGACCCGGACAGGGATTAAGCTACAATGAGCAGTTCTTC
>TRBJ1-1|NA|TRBV11-3|NA
CASSPGETNTEAFF
TGTGCCAGCAGCCCCGGTGAGACTAACACTGAAGCTTTCTTT
>TRBJ1-1|NA|TRBV4-1|NA
CASSQSRTTNTEAFF
TGCGCCAGCAGCCAATCCAGGACAACAAACACTGAAGCTTTCTTT
>TRBJ2-3|TRBD2|TRBV30|NA
CAWKGRDRGGTRRSTDTQYF
TGTGCCTGGAAGGGACGGGACCGCGGGGGGACCCGACGTAGCACAGATACGCAGTATTTT
>TRBJ1-1|NA|TRBV5-1|NA
CASSLVVGGNTEAFF
TGCGCCAGCAGCTTAGTAGTCGGGGGGAACACTGAAGCTTTCTTT
>TRBJ1-2|NA|TRBV9|NA
CASSATPGGDGYTF
TGTGCCAGCAGCGCCACTCCGGGGGGGGATGGCTACACCTTC
>TRBJ2-7|NA|TRBV6-1|NA
CASNPGSGYEQYF
TGTGCCAGCAATCCAGGGTCTGGCTACGAGCAGTACTTC
>TRBJ1-3|NA|TRBV25-1|NA
CASSSSGTLSGNTIYF
TGTGCCAGCAGTTCCTCTGGGACACTGTCGGGAAACACCATATATTTT
>TRBJ2-7|TRBD1|TRBV6-1|NA
CASSGLGTGAGEQYF
TGTGCCAGCAGTGGTCTCGGGACAGGGGCGGGGGAGCAGTACTTC
>TRBJ1-1|TRBD1|TRBV5-8|NA
CASSLFQGVNTEAFF
TGTGCCAGCAGCTTGTTCCAGGGGGTGAACACTGAAGCTTTCTTT
>TRBJ1-5|NA|TRBV4-1|NA
CASSQRHSNQPQHF
TGCGCCAGCAGCCAGAGACACTCTAATCAGCCCCAGCATTTT
>TRBJ2-7|TRBD1|TRBV19|NA
CASSTRDSFYEQYF
TGTGCCAGTAGTACCAGGGACAGCTTCTACGAGCAGTACTTC
>TRBJ1-2|TRBD1|TRBV11-2|NA
CASTLRGQGGLGYTF
TGTGCCAGCACCTTACGCGGACAGGGAGGCTTGGGCTACACCTTC